Below are 15 T cell receptor beta chains sequenced from a single sample in a study of shared clonotypes between healthy human individuals. Sequencing was performed with immunoSEQ multiplex PCR; in TCRdb, only in-frame clones are kept and a portion is missing. This table holds millions of clones, roughly 96% found once. Sample: naive CD4+ T cells sorted from blood. Regarding subset: CD45RA+ positively selected. The source is a young man in good health.

The chain recombines TRBV2 with TRBJ2-2; D gene ambiguous. Germline assignment: CDR1 SNHLY and CDR2 FYNNEI. There are 13 residues in the CDR3. V lost 3 bases and J 3 bases, leaving 5 bases between the germline ends. The CDR3 here is CASSDGYTGELFF. CDR3 coding DNA: TGTGCCAGCAGTGACGGGTACACCGGGGAGCTGTTTTTT.

CDR3 loop: CASSWDSNEKLFF. CDR3 nucleotides: TGTGCCAGCTCATGGGATTCTAATGAAAAACTGTTTTTT. V is TRBV18 and J is TRBJ1-4, with D unclear. The V gene's germline CDR1 is KGHSH and CDR2 LQKENI. Trimming took 5 bases from V and 3 from J, leaving 7 bases between them. The CDR3 is 13 residues long.

This rearrangement joins TRBV11-3 to TRBJ2-5, with TRBD1 as a possible D gene (5 bases). Germline loops: CDR1 SGHNT, CDR2 YENEEA. Trimming took off 3 bases at V and 1 base at J, with 6 bases between the two ends. There are 13 residues in the CDR3. DNA of the CDR3: TGTGCCAGCAGCTTTGACAGCCAAGAGACCCAGTACTTC. Its translation: CASSFDSQETQYF.

To note about this clone: At one end, the junction sequence differs from germline, possibly due to a read error. V and J are TRBV2 and TRBJ2-1; tentatively, D is TRBD1 or TRBD2 (5 bases each). The CDR3 contains 11 residues. The germline V gene encodes CDR1 SNHLY and CDR2 FYNNEI. The CDR3 region has the DNA TGTGCCAGCAGCCAAAGAGGGGCTAAGGTCTTC. It yields the protein CASSQRGAKVF.

This rearrangement joins TRBV6-5 to TRBJ1-3, with 7 nucleotides matching TRBD1. This CDR3 has 15 amino acids. CDR1 MNHEY and CDR2 SVGAGI come from the germline V gene. V gave up 0 bases and J gave up 6 bases; unmatched junction bases: 5. The DNA for the CDR3 is TGTGCCAGCAGTTACTCGACAGGGAGGGCAAACACCATATATTTT. Amino acid sequence: CASSYSTGRANTIYF.

Points on this clone: Within the sample, other DNA sequences also encode this same CDR3. The chain couples TRBV7-6 to TRBJ2-3, with TRBD2 identical over 8 bases. Germline values: CDR1 SGHVS, CDR2 FNYEAQ. The CDR3 sequence is 15 residues long. J lost 0 bases, V lost 5 bases, and 4 bases had no gene match. For the CDR3, the DNA is TGTGCCAGCAGCCCTTTAGCGGGAAGCACAGATACGCAGTATTTT. This sequence encodes CASSPLAGSTDTQYF.

V is TRBV2 and J is TRBJ2-7, with 7 bases fitting TRBD1. The trim removed 10 bases at V and 1 base at J, leaving 7 bases unmatched. The germline CDR1 and CDR2 sequences are SNHLY and FYNNEI. CDR3 length: 13 amino acids. CDR3 coding DNA: TGTGCCAAGGGGACAGACGCTTCCTACGAGCAGTACTTC. This sequence encodes CAKGTDASYEQYF. The variable domain in full, completed from reference TRBV2 and TRBJ2-7, reads EPEVTQTPSHQVTQMGQEVILRCVPISNHLYFYWYRQILGQKVEFLVSFYNNEISEKSEIFDDQFSVERPDGSNFTLKIRSTKLEDSAMYFCAKGTDASYEQYFGPGTRLTVT.

With respect to this clone: The identical CDR3 is also encoded by other nucleotide sequences in the sample. The gene calls are TRBV30 and TRBJ2-7, with 9 bases aligning to TRBD1. The germline V gene encodes CDR1 GTSNPN and CDR2 SVGIG (reference sequence). After removal of 4 bases from V and 2 bases from J, the junction contained 6 bases not matched to a gene. The CDR3 consists of 14 residues. CDR3 in DNA: TGTGCCTGGACGTCGGGACAGGGTCCCTACGAGCAGTACTTC. As protein: CAWTSGQGPYEQYF.

V usage is TRBV6-6 and J usage is TRBJ1-1; 7 nucleotides match TRBD1. There are 13 residues in the CDR3. V lost 7 bases, J lost 5 bases, and 7 bases stayed unmatched. Germline lookup yields CDR1 MNHNY and CDR2 SVGAGI (reference sequence). CDR3 sequence: CASKEGARTEAFF. The DNA for the CDR3 is TGTGCCAGCAAAGAGGGGGCGCGAACTGAAGCTTTCTTT.

The V and J genes are TRBV10-3 and TRBJ2-7; 8 bases align to TRBD1. V trimming: 7 bases; J trimming: 3 bases; junction bases outside the gene matches: 2. The length of the CDR3 is 12 residues. CDR1 is ENHRY, CDR2 SYGVKD, per germline. CDR3: CAITGTGYEQYF. CDR3 nucleotide sequence: TGTGCCATCACGGGGACAGGCTACGAGCAGTACTTC.

The table lists this clone with a few counts. The chain carries TRBV19 and TRBJ1-5, with D possibly TRBD1 on 5 matching bases. CDR3 length equals 14 residues. Trimming removed 5 bases at V and 1 base at J, with 9 bases between. Looked up from germline, CDR1 is LNHDA and CDR2 is SQIVND (reference sequence). Here the CDR3 DNA reads TGTGCCAGTAGTTTCCGGGACAGCAATCAGCCCCAGCATTTT. It encodes CASSFRDSNQPQHF.

The chain couples TRBV19 to TRBJ1-1, with D unclear. Between the trimmed V and J ends, which lost 9 bases and 4 bases, there was a span of 12 bases. The CDR3 spans 12 residues. Germline loops: CDR1 LNHDA, CDR2 SQIVND (reference sequence). CDR3 nucleotides: TGTGCCAGCGAACGAGGTGGCACTGAAGCTTTCTTT. Translated: CASERGGTEAFF.

The chain employs TRBV6-5 and TRBJ2-7; D perhaps matches TRBD1 (5 bases). V was trimmed by 8 bases and J by 0 bases, leaving 14 bases between them. This CDR3 spans 14 amino acids. Germline CDR1 and CDR2: MNHEY and SVGAGI. The CDR3 protein is CASWGVGHSYEQYF. The CDR3 DNA reads as TGTGCCAGCTGGGGTGTGGGGCACTCCTACGAGCAGTACTTC.

The V call is TRBV9, the J call TRBJ2-5; the match to TRBD1 covers 7 bases. J gave up 7 bases and V 3 bases, and 9 bases lay outside the gene matches. Germline assignment: CDR1 SGDLS and CDR2 YYNGEE. The CDR3 spans 14 residues. The CDR3 region is CASSAGTARGTQYF. CDR3 sequence (DNA): TGTGCCAGCAGCGCCGGGACAGCCCGGGGGACCCAGTACTTC.

The J gene is TRBJ1-1, the V gene TRBV2, with D possibly being TRBD1 (5 bases). Trimming took 6 bases from V and 0 from J, leaving 11 bases between them. The germline V gene has CDR1 SNHLY and CDR2 FYNNEI. This CDR3 comprises 14 residues. CDR3 bases: TGTGCCAGCAGACCTCAACAGGTGAACACTGAAGCTTTCTTT. Amino acids: CASRPQQVNTEAFF.